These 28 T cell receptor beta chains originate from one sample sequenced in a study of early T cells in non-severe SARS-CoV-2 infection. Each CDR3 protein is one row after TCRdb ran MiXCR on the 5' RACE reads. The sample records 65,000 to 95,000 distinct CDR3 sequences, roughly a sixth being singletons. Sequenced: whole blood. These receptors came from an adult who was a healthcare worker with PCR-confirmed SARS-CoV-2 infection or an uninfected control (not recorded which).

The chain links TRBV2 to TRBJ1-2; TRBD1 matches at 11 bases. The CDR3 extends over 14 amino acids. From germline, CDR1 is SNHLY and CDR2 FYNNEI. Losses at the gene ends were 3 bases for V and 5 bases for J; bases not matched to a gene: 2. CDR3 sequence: CASSEGQGEYGYTF. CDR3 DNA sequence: TGTGCCAGCAGTGAGGGACAGGGGGAGTATGGCTACACCTTC.

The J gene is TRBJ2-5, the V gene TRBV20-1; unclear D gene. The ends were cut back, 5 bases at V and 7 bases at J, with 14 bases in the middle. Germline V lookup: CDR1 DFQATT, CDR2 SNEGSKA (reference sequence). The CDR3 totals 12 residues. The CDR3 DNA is TGCAGTGCTCGCCCCGCGGCACGGACCCAGTACTTC. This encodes CSARPAARTQYF.

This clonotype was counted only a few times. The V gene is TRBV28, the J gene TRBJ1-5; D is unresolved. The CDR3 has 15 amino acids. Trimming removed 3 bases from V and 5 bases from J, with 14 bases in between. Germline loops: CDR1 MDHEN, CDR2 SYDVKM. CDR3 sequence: CASSFTGGRYQPQHF. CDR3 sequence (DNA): TGTGCCAGCAGTTTCACCGGAGGGAGATATCAGCCCCAGCATTTT.

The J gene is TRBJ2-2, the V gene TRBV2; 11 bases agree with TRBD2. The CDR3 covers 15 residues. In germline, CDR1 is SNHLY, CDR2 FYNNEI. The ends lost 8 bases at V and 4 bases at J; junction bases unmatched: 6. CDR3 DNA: TGTGCCAGCCGAAGACTAGCGGGGACCACCGGGGAGCTGTTTTTT. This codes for CASRRLAGTTGELFF.

The CDR3 region is CASSLGVTGELFF. The CDR3 nucleotides read TGTGCCAGCAGTTTAGGAGTGACCGGGGAGCTGTTTTTT. V is TRBV12-3 or TRBV12-4 and J is TRBJ2-2; D not certain. The CDR3 contains 13 residues. Trimming shortened V by 1 base and J by 5 bases, and 5 bases separated the two germline ends.

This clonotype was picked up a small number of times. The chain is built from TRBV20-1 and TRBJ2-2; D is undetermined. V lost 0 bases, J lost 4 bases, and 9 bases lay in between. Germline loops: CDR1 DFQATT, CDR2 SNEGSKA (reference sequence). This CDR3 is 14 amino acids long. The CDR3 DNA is TGCAGTGCTAGAGATCCCGCTTCCACCGGGGAGCTGTTTTTT. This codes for CSARDPASTGELFF.

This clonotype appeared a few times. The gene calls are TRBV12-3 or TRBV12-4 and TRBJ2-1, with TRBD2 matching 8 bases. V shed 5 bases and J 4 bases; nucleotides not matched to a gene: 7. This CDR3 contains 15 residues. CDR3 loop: CASSRGGRDYNEQFF. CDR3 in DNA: TGTGCCAGCAGTCGGGGGGGAAGGGATTACAATGAGCAGTTCTTC.

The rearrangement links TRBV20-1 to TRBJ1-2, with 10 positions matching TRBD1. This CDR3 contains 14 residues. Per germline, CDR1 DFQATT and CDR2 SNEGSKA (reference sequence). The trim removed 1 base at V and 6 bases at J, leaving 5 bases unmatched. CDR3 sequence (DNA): TGCAGTGCTAGAGCGTCCGGGACAGGGGATGGCTACACCTTC. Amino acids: CSARASGTGDGYTF.

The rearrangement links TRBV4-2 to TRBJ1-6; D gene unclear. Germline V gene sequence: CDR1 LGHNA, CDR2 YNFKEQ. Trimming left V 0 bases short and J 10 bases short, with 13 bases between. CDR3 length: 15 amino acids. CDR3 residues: CASSQEAEVRSPLHF. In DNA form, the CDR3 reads TGTGCCAGCAGCCAAGAGGCGGAGGTTAGATCACCCCTCCACTTT.

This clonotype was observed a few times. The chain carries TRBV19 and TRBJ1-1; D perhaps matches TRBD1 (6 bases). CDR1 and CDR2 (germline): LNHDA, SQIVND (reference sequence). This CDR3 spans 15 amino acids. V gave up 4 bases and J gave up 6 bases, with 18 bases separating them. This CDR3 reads CASSKAAIEGAEAFF. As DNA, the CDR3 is TGTGCCAGTAGTAAGGCTGCTATAGAGGGGGCTGAAGCTTTCTTT.

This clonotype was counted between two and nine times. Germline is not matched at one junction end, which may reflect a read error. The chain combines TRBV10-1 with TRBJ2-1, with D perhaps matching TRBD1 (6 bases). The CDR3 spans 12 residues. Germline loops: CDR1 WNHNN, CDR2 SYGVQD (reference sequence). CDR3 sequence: CASSVSGQPPLF. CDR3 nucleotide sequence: TGCGCCAGCAGTGTCTCTGGACAGCCTCCCCTCTTC.

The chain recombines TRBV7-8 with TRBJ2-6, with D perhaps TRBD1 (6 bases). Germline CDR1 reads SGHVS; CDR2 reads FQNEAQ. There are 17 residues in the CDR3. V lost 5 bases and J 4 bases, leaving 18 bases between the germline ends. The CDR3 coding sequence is TGTGCCAGCAGCGTACCCACAGGGATGTCGGGGGCCAACGTCCTGACTTTC. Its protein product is CASSVPTGMSGANVLTF. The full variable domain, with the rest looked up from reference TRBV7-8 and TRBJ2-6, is GAGVSQSPRYKVAKRGQDVALRCDPISGHVSLFWYQQALGQGPEFLTYFQNEAQLDKSGLPSDRFFAERPEGSVSTLKIQRTQQEDSAVYLCASSVPTGMSGANVLTFGAGSRLTVL.

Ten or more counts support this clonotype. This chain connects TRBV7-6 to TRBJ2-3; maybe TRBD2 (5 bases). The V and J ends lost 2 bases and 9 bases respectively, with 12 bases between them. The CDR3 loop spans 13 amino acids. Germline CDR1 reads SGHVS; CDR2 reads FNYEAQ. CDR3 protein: CASSLREPGTQYF. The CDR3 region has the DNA TGTGCCAGCAGCTTACGGGAACCGGGGACGCAGTATTTT.

The CDR3 DNA follows: TGTGCCAGCACCCGGGGGGGGGGCGCCTACAATGAGCAGTTCTTC. This encodes CASTRGGGAYNEQFF. This chain links TRBV2 with TRBJ2-1, with 8 bases identical to TRBD2. With V trimmed by 7 bases and J by 2 bases, 7 bases remained unmatched. The CDR3 consists of 15 residues. Germline CDR1 SNHLY, CDR2 FYNNEI. The whole variable domain, remainder taken from reference TRBV2 and TRBJ2-1, is EPEVTQTPSHQVTQMGQEVILRCVPISNHLYFYWYRQILGQKVEFLVSFYNNEISEKSEIFDDQFSVERPDGSNFTLKIRSTKLEDSAMYFCASTRGGGAYNEQFFGPGTRLTVL.

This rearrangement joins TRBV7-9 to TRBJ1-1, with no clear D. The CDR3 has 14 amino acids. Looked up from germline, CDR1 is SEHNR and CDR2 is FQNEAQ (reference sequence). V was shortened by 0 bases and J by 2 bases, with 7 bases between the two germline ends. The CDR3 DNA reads TGTGCCAGCAGCTTAGCGCCCCCTAACACTGAAGCTTTCTTT. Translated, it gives CASSLAPPNTEAFF.

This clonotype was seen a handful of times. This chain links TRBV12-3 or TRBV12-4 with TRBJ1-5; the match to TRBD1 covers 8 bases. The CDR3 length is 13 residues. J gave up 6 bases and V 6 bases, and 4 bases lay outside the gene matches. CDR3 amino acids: CASRPGGFQPQHF. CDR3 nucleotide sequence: TGTGCCAGCAGACCAGGGGGCTTTCAGCCCCAGCATTTT.

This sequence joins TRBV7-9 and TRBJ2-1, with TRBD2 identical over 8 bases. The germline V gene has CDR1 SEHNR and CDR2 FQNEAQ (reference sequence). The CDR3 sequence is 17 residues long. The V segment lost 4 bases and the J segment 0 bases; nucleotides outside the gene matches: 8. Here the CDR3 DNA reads TGTGCCAGCAGCTCCGGACTAGCCCCTAGCTCCTACAATGAGCAGTTCTTC. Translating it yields CASSSGLAPSSYNEQFF.

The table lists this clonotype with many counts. The CDR3 loop reads CASSSDRVVTDTQYF. The DNA for the CDR3 is TGTGCCAGCAGCTCGGACAGGGTGGTCACAGATACGCAGTATTTT. The chain carries TRBV3-1 and TRBJ2-3; TRBD1 matches 8 bases. Germline lookup yields CDR1 LGHDT and CDR2 YNNKEL (reference sequence). V was clipped by 5 bases and J by 2 bases; unmatched bases: 6. The CDR3 has 15 amino acids.

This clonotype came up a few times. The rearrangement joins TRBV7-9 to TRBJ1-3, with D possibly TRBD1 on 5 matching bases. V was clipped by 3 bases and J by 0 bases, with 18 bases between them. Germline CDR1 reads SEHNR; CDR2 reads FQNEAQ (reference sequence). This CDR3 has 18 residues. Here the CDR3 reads CASSLAPHDRSSGNTIYF. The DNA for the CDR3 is TGTGCCAGCAGCTTGGCACCCCACGACAGAAGCTCTGGAAACACCATATATTTT.

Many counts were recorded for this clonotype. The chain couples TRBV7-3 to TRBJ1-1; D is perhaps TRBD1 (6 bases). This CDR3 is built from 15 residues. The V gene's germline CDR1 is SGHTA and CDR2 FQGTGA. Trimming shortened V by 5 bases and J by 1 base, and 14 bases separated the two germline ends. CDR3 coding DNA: TGTGCCAGCAGCCCGTCGGGACAACCGAACACTGAAGCTTTCTTT. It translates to CASSPSGQPNTEAFF.

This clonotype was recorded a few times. The CDR3 here is CSVPGNTEAFF. As DNA, the CDR3 is TGCAGTGTGCCGGGGAACACTGAAGCTTTCTTT. The V gene is TRBV20-1, the J gene TRBJ1-1; D remains ambiguous. The V end was cut by 7 bases, the J end by 1 base, with 7 bases between. This CDR3 has 11 amino acids. In germline, CDR1 is DFQATT, CDR2 SNEGSKA (reference sequence).

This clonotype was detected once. This CDR3 reads CASSLAPTEAFF. In nucleotides, the CDR3 is TGTGCCAGCAGCTTGGCCCCCACTGAAGCTTTCTTT. V usage is TRBV5-5 and J usage is TRBJ1-1; D gene uncertain. V gave up 0 bases and J gave up 4 bases, with 4 bases separating them. The length of the CDR3 is 12 residues. CDR1 is SGHKS and CDR2 is YYEKEE in the germline V gene (reference sequence).

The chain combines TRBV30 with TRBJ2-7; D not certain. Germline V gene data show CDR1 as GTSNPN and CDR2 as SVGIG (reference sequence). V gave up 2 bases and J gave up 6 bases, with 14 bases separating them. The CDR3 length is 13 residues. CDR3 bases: TGTGCCTGGAGTCTGTCGGGCCCGGGCGAGCAGTACTTC. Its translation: CAWSLSGPGEQYF.

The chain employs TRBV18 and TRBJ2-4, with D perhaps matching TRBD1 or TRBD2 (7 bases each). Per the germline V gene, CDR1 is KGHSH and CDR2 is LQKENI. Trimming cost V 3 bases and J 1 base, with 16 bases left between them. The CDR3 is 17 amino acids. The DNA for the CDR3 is TGTGCCAGCTCACCTTCAGGGGGGGCTATGGCCAAAAACATTCAGTACTTC. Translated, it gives CASSPSGGAMAKNIQYF.

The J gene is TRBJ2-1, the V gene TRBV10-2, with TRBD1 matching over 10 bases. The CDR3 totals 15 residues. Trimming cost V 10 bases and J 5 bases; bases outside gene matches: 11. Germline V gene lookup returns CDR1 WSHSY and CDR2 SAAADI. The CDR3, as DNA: TGCGCCACCCGGGACCGGGACAGGGGCCACAATGAGCAGTTCTTC. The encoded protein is CATRDRDRGHNEQFF.

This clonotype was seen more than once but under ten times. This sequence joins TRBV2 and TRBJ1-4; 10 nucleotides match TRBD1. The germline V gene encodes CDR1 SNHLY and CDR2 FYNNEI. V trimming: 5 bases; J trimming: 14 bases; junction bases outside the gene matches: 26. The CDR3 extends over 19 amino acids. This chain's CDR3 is CASSPTGTGVAMAMIALFF. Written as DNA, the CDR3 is TGTGCCAGCAGTCCTACCGGGACAGGGGTCGCAATGGCCATGATTGCCCTGTTTTTT.

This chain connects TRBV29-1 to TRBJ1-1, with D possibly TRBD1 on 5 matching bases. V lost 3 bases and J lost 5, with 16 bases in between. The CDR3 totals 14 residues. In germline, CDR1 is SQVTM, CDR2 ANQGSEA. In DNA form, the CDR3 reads TGCAGCGTTGACTGGGGCGCCGGGGGGACTGAAGCTTTCTTT. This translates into CSVDWGAGGTEAFF.

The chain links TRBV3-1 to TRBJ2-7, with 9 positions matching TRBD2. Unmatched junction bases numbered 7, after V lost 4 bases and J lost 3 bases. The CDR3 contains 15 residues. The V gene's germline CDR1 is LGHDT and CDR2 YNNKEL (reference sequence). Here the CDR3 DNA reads TGTGCCAGCAGCCTTAAAAGCGGGGGGCTCTACGAGCAGTACTTC. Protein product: CASSLKSGGLYEQYF.